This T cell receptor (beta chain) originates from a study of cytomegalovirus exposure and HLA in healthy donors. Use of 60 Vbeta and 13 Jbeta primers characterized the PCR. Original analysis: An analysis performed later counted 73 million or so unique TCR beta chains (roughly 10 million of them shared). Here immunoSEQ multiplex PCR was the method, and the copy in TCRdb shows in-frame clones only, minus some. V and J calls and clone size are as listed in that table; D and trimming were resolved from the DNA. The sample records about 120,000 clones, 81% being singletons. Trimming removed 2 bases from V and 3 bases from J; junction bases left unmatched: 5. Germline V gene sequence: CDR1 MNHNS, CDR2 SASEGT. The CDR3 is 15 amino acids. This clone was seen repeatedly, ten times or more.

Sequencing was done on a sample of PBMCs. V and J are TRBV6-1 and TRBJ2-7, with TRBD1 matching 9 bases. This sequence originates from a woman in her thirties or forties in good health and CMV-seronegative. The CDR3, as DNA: TGTGCCAGCAGTGAAAAGGAGACAGGGGGCTACGAGCAGTACTTC. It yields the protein CASSEKETGGYEQYF.